This T cell receptor (beta chain) derives from a study of PD-L1 blockade in urothelial cancer. Whole-study context: About 90% of the roughly 30 patients were men who had bladder-origin urothelial cancer.

Time point given: peripheral blood 6 weeks after treatment start. Notes on the study in general: Below-median pretreatment blood TCR clonality was a predictor of better survival.

This table comes from immunoSEQ multiplex PCR, and its TCRdb copy is limited to in-frame clones, with some not included. This table has around 30,000 clones, roughly 80% appearing once. The CDR3 is made up of 16 amino acids. V shed 3 bases and J shed 5 bases, with 23 bases lying between them. Germline V lookup: CDR1 GTSNPN, CDR2 SVGIG (reference sequence). This clone was seen more than once but under ten times. Its antigen is unknown. J is TRBJ2-7 and V is TRBV30; no clear D gene. The sequencing used PBMCs, collected around atezolizumab (anti-PD-L1) treatment. This TCR derives from a man between 65 and 79 years old with urothelial cancer. The CDR3 sequence is CAWSTTDRPPGHEQYF. The CDR3, as DNA: TGTGCCTGGAGCACAACCGACCGGCCCCCTGGGCACGAGCAGTACTTC.